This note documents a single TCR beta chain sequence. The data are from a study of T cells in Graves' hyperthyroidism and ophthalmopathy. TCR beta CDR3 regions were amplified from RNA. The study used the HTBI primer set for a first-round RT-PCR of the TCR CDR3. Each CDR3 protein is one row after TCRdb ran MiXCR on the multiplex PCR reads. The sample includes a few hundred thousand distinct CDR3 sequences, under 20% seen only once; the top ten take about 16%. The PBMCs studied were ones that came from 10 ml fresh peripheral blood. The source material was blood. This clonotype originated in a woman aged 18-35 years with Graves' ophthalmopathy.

Written as DNA, the CDR3 is TGTGCCAGCAGCTCTCCGGGGAGGGGACCACAAGAGACCCAGTACTTC. Translation gives CASSSPGRGPQETQYF. The V gene is TRBV5-6, the J gene TRBJ2-5; 7 nucleotides agree with TRBD2. The CDR3 totals 16 residues. With V trimmed by 3 bases and J by 2 bases, 10 bases remained unmatched. Germline assignment: CDR1 SGHDT and CDR2 YYEEEE.